This T cell receptor beta chain stems from a study of blood T cells in healthy people across ages. Study-level results: In long-lived donors, naive CD4+ cell counts and diversity exceeded those of aged donors. Getting older went along with TCR beta diversity per million T cells dropping roughly linearly.

The CDR3 sequence is 16 residues long. The germline gives CDR1 SGHVS, CDR2 FNYEAQ. The ends were cut back, 6 bases at V and 4 bases at J, with 21 bases in the middle. Alongside a J-beta primer mix, a sample-barcoded 5' primer served in a second PCR lasting about 7 to 11 cycles. TCRdb analysed the 5' RACE reads with MiXCR anew, one entry per CDR3 protein. The data hold hundreds of thousands of distinct CDR3 sequences, with 49% observed a single time. Whenever a sample was processed, at least 6 million PBMCs were isolated. Notes on this clonotype: Antigen specificity is unknown.

This clonotype was sampled from a woman aged 60-70 years in good health. The sample comprised blood. This chain uses TRBV7-6 with TRBJ2-5; D is unclear. CDR3 amino acids: CASSPRNTQLGETQYF. The DNA of the CDR3 is TGTGCCAGCAGTCCGCGCAACACTCAGCTTGGAGAGACCCAGTACTTC.